The 21 T cell receptor beta chains listed next were all sequenced from one sample in a study of T-cell memory formation after mild COVID-19. Using its own MiXCR run on the 5' RACE reads, TCRdb lists one record per CDR3 protein. The sample includes about 84,000 distinct CDR3 sequences, 14% of them seen just once. Sequenced sample: PBMCs or a T cell subset sorted from them (not recorded which). These receptors all come from an adult woman who had mild COVID-19 (a few samples of this study predate the infection). Cell type and time point are not known.

The V gene is TRBV9, the J gene TRBJ2-7; D remains ambiguous. Per the germline V gene, CDR1 is SGDLS and CDR2 is YYNGEE. V lost 7 bases and J lost 1, with 21 bases in between. The length of the CDR3 is 16 residues. For the CDR3, the DNA is TGTGCCAGCGGTCGAGGACGAACTTGGGTGTCCTACGAGCAGTACTTC. Translating it yields CASGRGRTWVSYEQYF.

The CDR3 spells CASSQGRSNTEAFF. CDR3 nucleotide sequence: TGTGCCAGCAGCCAAGGACGATCGAACACTGAAGCTTTCTTT. This chain connects TRBV7-8 to TRBJ1-1; D not resolved. V dropped 5 bases and J dropped 1 base, with 11 bases sitting between them. Germline values: CDR1 SGHVS, CDR2 FQNEAQ. This CDR3 has 14 amino acids.

The chain recombines TRBV20-1 with TRBJ2-7, with TRBD2 as a possible D gene (6 bases). Looked up from germline, CDR1 is DFQATT and CDR2 is SNEGSKA (reference sequence). The CDR3 is 14 residues long. V lost 3 bases, J lost 1 base, and 13 bases lay in between. As DNA, the CDR3 is TGCAGTGCTAGCCGCGGGGTGGAATCCTACGAGCAGTACTTC. This gives the protein CSASRGVESYEQYF.

The CDR3 sequence: CASNLGGLDTEAFF. The DNA of the CDR3 is TGTGCCAGCAACCTAGGGGGTTTGGACACTGAAGCTTTCTTT. V is TRBV12-3 or TRBV12-4 and J is TRBJ1-1; TRBD1 is a possible D gene (6 bases). The V and J ends lost 7 bases and 3 bases respectively, with 15 bases between them. The CDR3 is 14 amino acids.

This clonotype showed up just a few times. The rearrangement uses TRBV12-3 or TRBV12-4 and TRBJ2-3; D is perhaps TRBD1 or TRBD2 (5 bases each). The CDR3 is made up of 16 amino acids. V was clipped by 2 bases and J by 0 bases, with 12 bases between them. The CDR3 sequence is CASSLRDAWSTDTQYF. CDR3 DNA: TGTGCCAGCAGTTTAAGGGACGCTTGGAGCACAGATACGCAGTATTTT.

The chain couples TRBV27 to TRBJ2-2, with D possibly being TRBD1 (5 bases). Germline V gene sequence: CDR1 MNHEY, CDR2 SMNVEV (reference sequence). There are 13 residues in the CDR3. V was pared by 10 bases and J by 1 base, with 10 bases between. CDR3 coding DNA: TGTGCCACCCAAACAGGGAACACCGGGGAGCTGTTTTTT. It is translated as CATQTGNTGELFF.

The chain couples TRBV7-2 to TRBJ2-1, with D maybe TRBD2 (5 bases). The CDR3 loop spans 12 amino acids. V was trimmed by 4 bases and J by 8 bases, leaving 9 bases between them. CDR1 SGHTA and CDR2 FQGNSA come from the germline V gene. The DNA of the CDR3 is TGTGCCAGCAGCTGGGTGGGAGATGAGCAGTTCTTC. It codes for CASSWVGDEQFF. Together with reference TRBV7-2 and TRBJ2-1, the CDR3 gives the full variable domain: GAGVSQSPSNKVTEKGKDVELRCDPISGHTALYWYRQSLGQGLEFLIYFQGNSAPDKSGLPSDRFSAERTGGSVSTLTIQRTQQEDSAVYLCASSWVGDEQFFGPGTRLTVL.

This clonotype has more than one count but fewer than ten. This sequence joins TRBV24-1 and TRBJ2-1; D is possibly TRBD1 (5 bases). Germline lookup yields CDR1 KGHDR and CDR2 SFDVKD. This CDR3 comprises 13 residues. The V end was cut by 3 bases, the J end by 7 bases, with 9 bases between. CDR3 region: CATSDGASNEQFF. The CDR3 DNA is TGTGCCACCAGTGATGGGGCTTCAAATGAGCAGTTCTTC.

The V and J genes are TRBV19 and TRBJ2-7; D is possibly TRBD1 (6 bases). Germline assignment: CDR1 LNHDA and CDR2 SQIVND (reference sequence). This CDR3 contains 15 residues. V lost 2 bases to trimming and J lost 4 bases, with 15 bases between them. The CDR3 DNA reads as TGTGCCAGTAGTATATACACAGGGTCTGGATACGAGCAGTACTTC. It encodes CASSIYTGSGYEQYF.

The gene calls are TRBV12-3 or TRBV12-4 and TRBJ2-1; D could derive from TRBD1 or TRBD2 (6 bases each). This CDR3 spans 18 amino acids. Deletions cut 3 bases from V and 2 bases from J, with 20 bases between. CDR3 coding DNA: TGTGCCAGCAGTTTTCCCCCAGAGGGGGGTAAGCCCTACAATGAGCAGTTCTTC. This sequence encodes CASSFPPEGGKPYNEQFF.

The V gene is TRBV7-9, the J gene TRBJ2-2, with TRBD2 as a possible D gene (5 bases). From germline, CDR1 is SEHNR and CDR2 FQNEAQ (reference sequence). Between the trimmed V and J ends, which lost 6 bases and 6 bases, there was a span of 11 bases. This CDR3 has 13 residues. The CDR3 sequence: CASRGALAGELFF. CDR3 bases: TGTGCCAGCAGGGGAGCCTTGGCCGGGGAGCTGTTTTTT.

The chain employs TRBV3-1 and TRBJ2-7; perhaps TRBD1 as D (5 bases). The germline V gene has CDR1 LGHDT and CDR2 YNNKEL (reference sequence). Trimming took off 0 bases at V and 3 bases at J, with 9 bases between the two ends. This CDR3 is 14 amino acids long. CDR3 nucleotide sequence: TGTGCCAGCAGCCAAGAATTACAGGACTACGAGCAGTACTTC. Protein product: CASSQELQDYEQYF.

The chain joins TRBV4-3 to TRBJ2-2; 7 bases fit TRBD1. Germline CDR1 reads LGHNA; CDR2 reads YSLEER. This CDR3 is built from 18 residues. The ends lost 2 bases at V and 2 bases at J; junction bases unmatched: 11. CDR3 in amino acids: CASSQHLDRERNTGELFF. CDR3 DNA: TGCGCCAGCAGCCAACACCTCGACAGGGAACGAAACACCGGGGAGCTGTTTTTT.

This clonotype was recorded a few times. The chain carries TRBV5-1 and TRBJ2-1; tentative D call: TRBD1 (6 bases). This CDR3 has 16 amino acids. Per germline, CDR1 SGHRS and CDR2 YFSETQ. V lost 4 bases to trimming and J lost 2 bases, with 16 bases between them. In DNA form, the CDR3 reads TGCGCCAGCAGCCTATTCGCAGGGGAAACCTACAATGAGCAGTTCTTC. This encodes CASSLFAGETYNEQFF.

The table lists this clonotype with a few counts. V and J are TRBV5-5 and TRBJ2-7; D may be TRBD2 (5 bases). This CDR3 has 13 amino acids. V lost 4 bases and J lost 2, with 10 bases in between. Germline loops: CDR1 SGHKS, CDR2 YYEKEE (reference sequence). CDR3 protein: CASSPGGTYEQYF. For the CDR3, the DNA is TGTGCCAGCAGCCCCGGAGGCACCTACGAGCAGTACTTC.

The table lists this clonotype with many counts. The chain has TRBV29-1 and TRBJ2-7, with 9 bases aligning to TRBD2. Germline V gives CDR1 SQVTM, CDR2 ANQGSEA. The CDR3 is 14 residues long. J was trimmed by 4 bases and V by 6 bases; bases with no gene match: 10. In DNA form, the CDR3 reads TGCAGCGTGACCCTAGCGGGGTCAGTTTACGAGCAGTACTTC. It specifies CSVTLAGSVYEQYF.

The chain couples TRBV7-8 to TRBJ1-2; 8 bases fit TRBD1. Germline-derived CDR1 and CDR2 are SGHVS and FQNEAQ. V lost 3 bases to trimming and J lost 3 bases; unmatched junction nucleotides: 3. This CDR3 is built from 14 residues. The CDR3: CASSFSGGDYGYTF. The CDR3 DNA is TGTGCCAGCAGCTTTTCAGGGGGCGACTATGGCTACACCTTC.

The DNA for the CDR3 is TGTGCCAGCAGCCAACACCACGCCGGGACTAGCGGTTTTAGCTCCTACAATGAGCAGTTCTTC. It yields the protein CASSQHHAGTSGFSSYNEQFF. The chain couples TRBV4-2 to TRBJ2-1, with TRBD2 identical over 11 bases. From germline, CDR1 is LGHNA and CDR2 YNFKEQ. V lost 2 bases and J lost 0; bases outside the gene matches: 15. The CDR3 is 21 amino acids.

This chain uses TRBV7-8 with TRBJ2-7; 9 positions match TRBD1. Losses at the gene ends were 5 bases for V and 4 bases for J; bases not matched to a gene: 6. The germline gives CDR1 SGHVS, CDR2 FQNEAQ. The CDR3 is made up of 14 amino acids. The CDR3 DNA is TGTGCCAGCAGCGGATGGGACAGGGTGTACGAGCAGTACTTC. Translating it yields CASSGWDRVYEQYF. Full variable domain (rest looked up from reference TRBV7-8 and TRBJ2-7): GAGVSQSPRYKVAKRGQDVALRCDPISGHVSLFWYQQALGQGPEFLTYFQNEAQLDKSGLPSDRFFAERPEGSVSTLKIQRTQQEDSAVYLCASSGWDRVYEQYFGPGTRLTVT.

The chain uses TRBV7-9 and TRBJ2-5; perhaps TRBD2 as D (5 bases). Trimming removed 5 bases from V and 5 bases from J, with 15 bases in between. The CDR3 loop spans 14 amino acids. In germline, CDR1 is SEHNR, CDR2 FQNEAQ (reference sequence). This chain's CDR3 is CASSPSAPGETQYF. Here the CDR3 DNA reads TGTGCCAGCAGCCCCTCCGCACCGGGGGAGACCCAGTACTTC.

V and J are TRBV6-2 or TRBV6-3 and TRBJ2-3; D gene ambiguous. Germline lookup yields CDR1 MNHEY and CDR2 SVGEGT. V shed 1 base and J shed 4 bases, with 6 bases lying between them. This CDR3 has 13 residues. The CDR3 loop is CASSYYAADTQYF. Here the CDR3 DNA reads TGTGCCAGCAGTTACTACGCCGCAGATACGCAGTATTTT.